Below are 17 T cell receptor beta chains sequenced from a single sample in a study of siplizumab effects on memory and regulatory T cells. Libraries were prepared by immunoSEQ multiplex PCR; TCRdb keeps only in-frame clonotypes and omits some of them. The sample includes roughly 62,000 clones, approximately 79% of them seen just once. The material sequenced was memory CD4+ T cells sorted from blood. Receptor source: a human donor in good health.

The V call is TRBV19, the J call TRBJ2-5, with a weak D call TRBD1 (6 bases). Trimming left V 3 bases short and J 2 bases short, with 13 bases between. Per the germline V gene, CDR1 is LNHDA and CDR2 is SQIVND (reference sequence). The CDR3 is made up of 15 amino acids. For the CDR3, the DNA is TGTGCCAGTAGTATGAGGGGGTCGGTACAAGAGACCCAGTACTTC. Protein: CASSMRGSVQETQYF.

The gene calls are TRBV7-9 and TRBJ2-2, with 10 bases fitting TRBD1. This CDR3 is 17 amino acids long. The germline V gene has CDR1 SEHNR and CDR2 FQNEAQ (reference sequence). Germline trimming cut 5 bases from V and 7 bases from J; bases unmatched to any gene: 13. CDR3 residues: CASSPFSVGTGVGELFF. Written as DNA, the CDR3 is TGTGCCAGCAGCCCTTTTTCCGTCGGGACAGGGGTCGGGGAGCTGTTTTTT.

The J gene is TRBJ2-7, the V gene TRBV5-4, with 9 nucleotides matching TRBD1. CDR1 SGHNT and CDR2 YYREEE come from the germline V gene (reference sequence). CDR3 length equals 15 residues. V dropped 4 bases and J dropped 6; count of bases not matched to a gene: 11. In nucleotides, the CDR3 is TGTGCCAGCAGCCCCCGGGACAGGGTTGAGGGCGAGCAGTACTTC. Protein product: CASSPRDRVEGEQYF.

The rearrangement uses TRBV7-3 and TRBJ1-6; 8 bases line up with TRBD1. The CDR3 is 18 residues long. The junction had 19 bases not matched to a gene; V was cut back by 5 bases and J by 10 bases. The germline gives CDR1 SGHTA, CDR2 FQGTGA. CDR3 residues: CASSPIPRGQALESPLHF. DNA for the CDR3: TGTGCCAGCAGCCCAATTCCCCGGGGACAGGCCCTCGAGTCACCCCTCCACTTT.

This clone has a handful of counts. The chain uses TRBV9 and TRBJ2-2; the D gene could be TRBD1 or TRBD2 (5 bases each). Trimming stripped 2 bases from V and 2 bases from J, with 13 bases between. The CDR3 has 16 residues. CDR1 is SGDLS, CDR2 YYNGEE, per germline. The CDR3 loop reads CASSVQTGANTGELFF. CDR3 coding DNA: TGTGCCAGCAGCGTTCAGACCGGGGCCAACACCGGGGAGCTGTTTTTT.

V is TRBV5-8 and J is TRBJ1-5, with TRBD1 identical over 7 bases. Germline V CDR1 and CDR2: SGHTS, YDEGEE. With V trimmed by 2 bases and J by 0 bases, 8 bases remained unmatched. The CDR3 has 17 amino acids. The CDR3: CASSFRGQLYSNQPQHF. CDR3 DNA sequence: TGTGCCAGCAGCTTTAGGGGACAGTTATATAGCAATCAGCCCCAGCATTTT.

In DNA form, the CDR3 reads TGTGCCAGCAGCTTAAGTTCGGAGACCCAGTACTTC. Encoded protein: CASSLSSETQYF. V is TRBV7-9 and J is TRBJ2-5; D is undetermined. Trimming took 2 bases from V and 5 from J, leaving 6 bases between them. In germline, CDR1 is SEHNR, CDR2 FQNEAQ (reference sequence). This CDR3 has 12 residues.

The chain carries TRBV2 and TRBJ2-3, with TRBD1 identical over 8 bases. The trim removed 5 bases at V and 1 base at J, leaving 2 bases unmatched. Germline values: CDR1 SNHLY, CDR2 FYNNEI. This CDR3 has 14 residues. CDR3: CASSIQGGTDTQYF. The CDR3 region has the DNA TGTGCCAGCAGTATACAGGGGGGCACAGATACGCAGTATTTT.

This clone has just a few counts. The chain has TRBV7-2 and TRBJ1-3; no reliable D call. Germline values: CDR1 SGHTA, CDR2 FQGNSA. The CDR3 totals 15 residues. Trimming cost V 2 bases and J 0 bases, with 8 bases left between them. The CDR3 sequence is CASSLTYFSGNTIYF. CDR3 DNA sequence: TGTGCCAGCAGCTTAACTTACTTCTCTGGAAACACCATATATTTT. The variable domain in full, with the rest retrieved from reference TRBV7-2 and TRBJ1-3, is GAGVSQSPSNKVTEKGKDVELRCDPISGHTALYWYRQSLGQGLEFLIYFQGNSAPDKSGLPSDRFSAERTGGSVSTLTIQRTQQEDSAVYLCASSLTYFSGNTIYFGEGSWLTVV.

The chain couples TRBV10-1 to TRBJ1-5; perhaps TRBD1 as D (6 bases). The CDR3 has 12 residues. Trimming cost V 11 bases and J 7 bases, with 15 bases left between them. Per the germline V gene, CDR1 is WNHNN and CDR2 is SYGVQD (reference sequence). As DNA, the CDR3 is TGCGCCGGCACCAAAGGGGGGCAGCCCCAGCATTTT. Protein product: CAGTKGGQPQHF.

This chain links TRBV16 with TRBJ2-5; D call uncertain. The CDR3 runs 16 residues. Germline CDR1 is KGHSY and CDR2 is FQNENV. The V and J ends lost 1 base and 4 bases respectively, with 16 bases between them. CDR3 loop: CASSQFPTRQGETQYF. The DNA of the CDR3 is TGTGCCAGCAGCCAATTCCCAACGAGGCAAGGAGAGACCCAGTACTTC.

The chain links TRBV9 to TRBJ2-3; the match to TRBD2 covers 7 bases. The CDR3 has 14 residues. V dropped 6 bases and J dropped 4; count of bases not matched to a gene: 8. The germline V gene encodes CDR1 SGDLS and CDR2 YYNGEE. Here the CDR3 DNA reads TGTGCCAGCAACCTAGCGGCGGGGGCAGATACGCAGTATTTT. Amino acids: CASNLAAGADTQYF.

This clone was recorded many times. This chain connects TRBV5-1 to TRBJ2-1, with D perhaps matching TRBD2 (5 bases). The germline V and J ends were trimmed by 2 bases and 1 base, with 7 bases remaining between them. CDR3 length equals 14 residues. Germline V gives CDR1 SGHRS, CDR2 YFSETQ. CDR3: CASSFEGSYNEQFF. CDR3 nucleotide sequence: TGCGCCAGCAGCTTTGAGGGTTCCTACAATGAGCAGTTCTTC.

The rearrangement links TRBV19 to TRBJ1-5, with D uncertain. Trimming left V 6 bases short and J 3 bases short, with 12 bases between. Germline V gene lookup returns CDR1 LNHDA and CDR2 SQIVND (reference sequence). This CDR3 region has 14 residues. The DNA for the CDR3 is TGTGCCAGTAGGGACGGGAGGAACAATCAGCCCCAGCATTTT. It is translated as CASRDGRNNQPQHF.

The V and J genes are TRBV6-6 and TRBJ2-2; TRBD2 matches at 11 bases. Germline assignment: CDR1 MNHNY and CDR2 SVGAGI (reference sequence). This CDR3 is 16 amino acids long. With 7 bases clipped from V and 4 bases from J, the junction kept 8 bases outside the gene matches. The DNA of the CDR3 is TGTGCCAGCACCACCCTTAGCGGGGGGGCCACCGGGGAGCTGTTTTTT. Residues: CASTTLSGGATGELFF.

The rearrangement joins TRBV5-6 to TRBJ2-1; tentative D call: TRBD2 (7 bases). Germline CDR1 is SGHDT and CDR2 is YYEEEE. The CDR3 totals 15 residues. V dropped 0 bases and J dropped 6 bases, with 13 bases sitting between them. CDR3: CASSLVGGLLNEQFF. In nucleotides, the CDR3 is TGTGCCAGCAGCTTGGTCGGGGGGCTGCTCAATGAGCAGTTCTTC. Supplemented by reference TRBV5-6 and TRBJ2-1, the full variable domain reads DAGVTQSPTHLIKTRGQQVTLRCSPKSGHDTVSWYQQALGQGPQFIFQYYEEEERQRGNFPDRFSGHQFPNYSSELNVNALLLGDSALYLCASSLVGGLLNEQFFGPGTRLTVL.

The V call is TRBV15, the J call TRBJ2-5; D perhaps matches TRBD2 (6 bases). Germline assignment: CDR1 LNHNV and CDR2 YYDKDF (reference sequence). The CDR3 has 13 amino acids. V was pared by 3 bases and J by 4 bases, with 9 bases between. The CDR3 region has the DNA TGTGCCACCAGCAGGGGGCGGGGAGAGACCCAGTACTTC. Protein: CATSRGRGETQYF.